The source of this TCR beta chain is a study of cytomegalovirus exposure and HLA in healthy donors. V dropped 0 bases and J dropped 4 bases, with 10 bases sitting between them. This CDR3 spans 15 amino acids. Germline V gene data show CDR1 as MNHEY and CDR2 as SMNVEV (reference sequence). PCR employed 60 Vbeta and 13 Jbeta primers. Sequencing used immunoSEQ multiplex PCR; TCRdb keeps in-frame clones, though not all of them. The sample gives 100,000 or so clones, 65% to 80% of which show up once; 4% is in the top ten. This clone has just a few counts. Its antigen is currently unknown. Study-level points and caveats: Researchers left out some V segments, among them TRBV6-2 and TRBV6-3, as indistinguishable. A likely sequencing artifact accounted for one observed cluster of highly shared sequence variants. Rare TCR sequences dominated, though some public TCRs recurred in many donors. An ancestry cluster, one associated with Asian ancestry, reportedly showed fewer N-insertions than the 666-donor mean in a later analysis.

The TCR sequence derives from a woman aged 50 to 60 in good health and CMV-seropositive. The sequenced material came from PBMCs. The chain has TRBV27 and TRBJ1-5; D may be TRBD1 (6 bases). The CDR3 region has the DNA TGTGCCAGCAGTTTATCACAGGGTAGGAATCAGCCCCAGCATTTT. Protein product: CASSLSQGRNQPQHF.